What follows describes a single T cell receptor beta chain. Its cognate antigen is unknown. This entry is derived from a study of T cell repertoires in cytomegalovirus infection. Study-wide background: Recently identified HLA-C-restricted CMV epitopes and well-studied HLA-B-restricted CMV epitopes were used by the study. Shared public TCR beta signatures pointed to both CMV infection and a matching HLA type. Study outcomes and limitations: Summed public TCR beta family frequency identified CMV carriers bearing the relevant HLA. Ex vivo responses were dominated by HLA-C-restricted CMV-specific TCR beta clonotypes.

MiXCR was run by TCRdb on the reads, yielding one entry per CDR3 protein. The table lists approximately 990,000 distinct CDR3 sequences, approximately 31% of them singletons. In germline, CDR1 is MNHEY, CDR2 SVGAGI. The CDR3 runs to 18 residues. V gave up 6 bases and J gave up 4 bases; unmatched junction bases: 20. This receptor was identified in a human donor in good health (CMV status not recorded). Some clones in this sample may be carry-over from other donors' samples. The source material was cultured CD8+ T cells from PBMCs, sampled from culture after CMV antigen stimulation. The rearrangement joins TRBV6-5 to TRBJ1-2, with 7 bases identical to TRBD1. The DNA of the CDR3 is TGTGCCAGCAGACTTGACCGGGACAGCCTCTCGTACCCCTATGGCTACACCTTC. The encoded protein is CASRLDRDSLSYPYGYTF.